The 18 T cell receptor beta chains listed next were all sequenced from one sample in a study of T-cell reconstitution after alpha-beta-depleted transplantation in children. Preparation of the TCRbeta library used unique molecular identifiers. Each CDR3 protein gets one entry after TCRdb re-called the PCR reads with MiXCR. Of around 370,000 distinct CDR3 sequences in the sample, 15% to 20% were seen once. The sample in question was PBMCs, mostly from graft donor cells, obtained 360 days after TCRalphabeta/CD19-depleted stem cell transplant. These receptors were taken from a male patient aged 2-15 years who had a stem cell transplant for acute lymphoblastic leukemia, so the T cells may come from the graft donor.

The CDR3 here is CASSYSVGQFSGKNTEAFF. As DNA, the CDR3 is TGTGCCAGCAGTTACTCGGTGGGACAGTTTAGTGGGAAGAACACTGAAGCTTTCTTT. The gene calls are TRBV6-5 and TRBJ1-1, with TRBD1 matching 7 bases. The junction had 14 bases not matched to a gene; V was cut back by 0 bases and J by 1 base. Germline-derived CDR1 and CDR2 are MNHEY and SVGAGI. The CDR3 length is 19 residues.

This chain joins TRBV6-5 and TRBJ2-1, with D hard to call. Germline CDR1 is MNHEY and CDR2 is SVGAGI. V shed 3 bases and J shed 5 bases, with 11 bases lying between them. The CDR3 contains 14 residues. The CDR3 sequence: CASSYGVTDNEQFF. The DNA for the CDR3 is TGTGCCAGCAGTTATGGGGTTACTGACAATGAGCAGTTCTTC.

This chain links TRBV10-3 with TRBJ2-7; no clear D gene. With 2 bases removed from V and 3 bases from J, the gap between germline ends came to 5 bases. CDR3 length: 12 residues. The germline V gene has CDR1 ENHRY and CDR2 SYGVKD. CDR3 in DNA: TGTGCCATCAGTGAGAAGGGCTACGAGCAGTACTTC. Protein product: CAISEKGYEQYF.

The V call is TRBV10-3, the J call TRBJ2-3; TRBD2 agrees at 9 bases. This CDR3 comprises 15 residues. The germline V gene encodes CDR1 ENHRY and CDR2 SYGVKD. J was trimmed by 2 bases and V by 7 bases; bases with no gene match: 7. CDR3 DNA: TGTGCCATCAAACGACTAGCGGAGCCCACAGATACGCAGTATTTT. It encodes CAIKRLAEPTDTQYF.

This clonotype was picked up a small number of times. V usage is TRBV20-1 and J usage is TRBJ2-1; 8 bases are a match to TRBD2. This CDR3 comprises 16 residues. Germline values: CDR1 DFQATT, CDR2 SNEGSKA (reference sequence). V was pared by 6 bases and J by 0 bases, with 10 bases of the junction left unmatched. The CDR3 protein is CSAFPGLGSSYNEQFF. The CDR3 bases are TGCAGTGCCTTCCCGGGACTAGGGAGCTCCTACAATGAGCAGTTCTTC.

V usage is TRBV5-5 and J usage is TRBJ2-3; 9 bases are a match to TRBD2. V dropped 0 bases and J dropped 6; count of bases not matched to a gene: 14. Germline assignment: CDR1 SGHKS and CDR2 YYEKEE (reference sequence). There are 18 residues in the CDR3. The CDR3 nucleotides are TGTGCCAGCAGCTTGGTCCGGAGGTTAGCGGGAGAAGGGGATACGCAGTATTTT. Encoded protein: CASSLVRRLAGEGDTQYF. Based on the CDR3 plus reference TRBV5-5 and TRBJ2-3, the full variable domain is DAGVTQSPTHLIKTRGQQVTLRCSPISGHKSVSWYQQVLGQGPQFIFQYYEKEERGRGNFPDRFSARQFPNYSSELNVNALLLGDSALYLCASSLVRRLAGEGDTQYFGPGTRLTVL.

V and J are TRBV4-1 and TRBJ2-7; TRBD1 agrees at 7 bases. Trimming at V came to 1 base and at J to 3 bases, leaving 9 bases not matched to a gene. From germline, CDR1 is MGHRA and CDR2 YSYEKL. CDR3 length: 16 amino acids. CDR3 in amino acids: CASSQAFDRAYYEQYF. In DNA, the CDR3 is TGCGCCAGCAGCCAAGCCTTCGACAGGGCCTACTACGAGCAGTACTTC.

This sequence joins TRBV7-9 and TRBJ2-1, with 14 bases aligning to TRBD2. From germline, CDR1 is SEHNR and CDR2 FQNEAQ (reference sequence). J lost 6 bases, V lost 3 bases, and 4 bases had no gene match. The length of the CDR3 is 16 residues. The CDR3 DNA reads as TGTGCCAGCAGCTTGACTAGCGGGAGGGCCTTCAATGAGCAGTTCTTC. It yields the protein CASSLTSGRAFNEQFF.

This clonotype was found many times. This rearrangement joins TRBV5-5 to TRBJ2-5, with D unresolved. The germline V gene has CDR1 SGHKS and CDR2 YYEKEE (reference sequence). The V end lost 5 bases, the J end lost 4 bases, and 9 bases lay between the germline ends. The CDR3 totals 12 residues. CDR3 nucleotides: TGTGCCAGCAGTTTATATGGAGAGACCCAGTACTTC. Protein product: CASSLYGETQYF.

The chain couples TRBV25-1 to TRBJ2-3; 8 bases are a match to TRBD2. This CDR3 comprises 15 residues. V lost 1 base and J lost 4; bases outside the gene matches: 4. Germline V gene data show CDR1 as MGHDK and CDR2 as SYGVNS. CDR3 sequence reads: CASSEWRAGADTQYF. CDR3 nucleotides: TGTGCCAGCAGTGAATGGCGAGCGGGGGCAGATACGCAGTATTTT. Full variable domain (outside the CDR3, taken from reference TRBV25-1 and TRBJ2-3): EADIYQTPRYLVIGTGKKITLECSQTMGHDKMYWYQQDPGMELHLIHYSYGVNSTEKGDLSSESTVSRIRTEHFPLTLESARPSHTSQYLCASSEWRAGADTQYFGPGTRLTVL.

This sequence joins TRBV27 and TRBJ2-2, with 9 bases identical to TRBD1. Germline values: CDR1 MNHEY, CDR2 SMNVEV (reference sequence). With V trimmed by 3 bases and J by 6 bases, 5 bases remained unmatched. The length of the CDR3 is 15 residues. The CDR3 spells CASSFGTGLPGELFF. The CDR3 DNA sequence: TGTGCCAGCAGTTTCGGGACAGGGTTGCCCGGGGAGCTGTTTTTT.

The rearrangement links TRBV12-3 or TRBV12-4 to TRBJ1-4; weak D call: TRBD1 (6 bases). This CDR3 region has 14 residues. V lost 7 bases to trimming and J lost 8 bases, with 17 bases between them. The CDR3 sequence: CASNLRGKGEKLFF. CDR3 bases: TGTGCCAGCAACCTCAGGGGAAAGGGGGAAAAACTGTTTTTT.

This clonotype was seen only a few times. In DNA form, the CDR3 reads TGCGCCAGCAGCTTCCCCTCCGGGACAGGCGCCCGTGAGACCCAGTACTTC. Protein product: CASSFPSGTGARETQYF. The rearrangement joins TRBV5-1 to TRBJ2-5; 8 positions match TRBD1. The ends lost 2 bases at V and 5 bases at J; junction bases unmatched: 14. The CDR3 is made up of 17 amino acids. Germline CDR1 is SGHRS and CDR2 is YFSETQ.

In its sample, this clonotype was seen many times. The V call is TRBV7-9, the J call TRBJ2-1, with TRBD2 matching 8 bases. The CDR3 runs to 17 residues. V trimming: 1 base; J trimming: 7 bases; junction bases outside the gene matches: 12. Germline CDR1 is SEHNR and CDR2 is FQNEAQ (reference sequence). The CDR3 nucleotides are TGTGCCAGCAGCTTAGTCTCTTCTGGGACTAGGGGAAATGAGCAGTTCTTC. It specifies CASSLVSSGTRGNEQFF.

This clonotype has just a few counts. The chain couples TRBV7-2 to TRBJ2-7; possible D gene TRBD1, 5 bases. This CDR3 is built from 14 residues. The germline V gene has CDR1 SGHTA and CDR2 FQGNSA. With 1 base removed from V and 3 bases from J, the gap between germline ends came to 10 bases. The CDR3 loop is CASSLGGLIYEQYF. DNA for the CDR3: TGTGCCAGCAGCTTAGGGGGCCTGATCTACGAGCAGTACTTC. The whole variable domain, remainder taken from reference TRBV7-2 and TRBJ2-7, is GAGVSQSPSNKVTEKGKDVELRCDPISGHTALYWYRQSLGQGLEFLIYFQGNSAPDKSGLPSDRFSAERTGGSVSTLTIQRTQQEDSAVYLCASSLGGLIYEQYFGPGTRLTVT.

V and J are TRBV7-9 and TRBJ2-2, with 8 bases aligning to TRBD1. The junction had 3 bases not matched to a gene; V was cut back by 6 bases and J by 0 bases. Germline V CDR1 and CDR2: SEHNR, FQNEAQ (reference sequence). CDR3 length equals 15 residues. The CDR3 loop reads CASRRQGSNTGELFF. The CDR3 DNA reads TGTGCCAGCAGGCGACAGGGGTCGAACACCGGGGAGCTGTTTTTT.

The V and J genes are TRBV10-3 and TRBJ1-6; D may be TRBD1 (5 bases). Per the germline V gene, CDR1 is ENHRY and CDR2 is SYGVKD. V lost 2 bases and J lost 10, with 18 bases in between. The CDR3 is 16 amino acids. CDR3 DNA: TGTGCCATCAGTGAGACCGACAGCCGCTCATACTCACCCCTCCACTTT. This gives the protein CAISETDSRSYSPLHF.

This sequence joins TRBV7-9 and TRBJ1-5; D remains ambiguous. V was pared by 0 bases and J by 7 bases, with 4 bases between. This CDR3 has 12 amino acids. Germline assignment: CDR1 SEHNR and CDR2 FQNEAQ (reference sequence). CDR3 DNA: TGTGCCAGCAGCTTAGCGGGGCAGCCCCAGCATTTT. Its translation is CASSLAGQPQHF. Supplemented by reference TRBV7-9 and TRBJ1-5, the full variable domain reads DTGVSQNPRHKITKRGQNVTFRCDPISEHNRLYWYRQTLGQGPEFLTYFQNEAQLEKSRLLSDRFSAERPKGSFSTLEIQRTEQGDSAMYLCASSLAGQPQHFGDGTRLSIL.